A selection of T cell receptor beta chains follows, all from one sample in a study of regulatory T cells in long-lasting Graves disease. TCRdb reprocessed the multiplex PCR reads with MiXCR, giving one entry per CDR3 protein. Counted here are 500,000 to 700,000 distinct CDR3 sequences, roughly 15% occurring once; the ten biggest clones make up 15% to 20%. These sequences were also reported in another study, on T cells in Graves' hyperthyroidism and ophthalmopathy.

The sample here was peripheral blood mononuclear cells (PBMCs), taken at new diagnosis, from a patient treated with antithyroid drugs. The receptors were gathered from a woman aged 25 to 39 with Graves disease. Each CDR3 is given with its conserved first and last residue. Each record gives: V gene, clone size, D gene, J gene, CDR3 protein, CDR3 DNA. A D gene is named only where the DNA matches it firmly. Clone size is given for some rows only: seen once, a few or many times, or a class if the clone is expanded.

V gene: TRBV7-9
clone size: NA
D gene: NA
J gene: TRBJ2-1
CDR3 protein: CASSLAETRINEQFF
CDR3 DNA: TGTGCCAGCAGCTTAGCAGAGACAAGAATCAATGAGCAGTTCTTC

V gene: TRBV2
clone size: many
D gene: NA
J gene: TRBJ1-1
CDR3 protein: CASSEVGGGGGTEAFF
CDR3 DNA: TGTGCCAGCAGTGAAGTGGGTGGGGGAGGAGGCACTGAAGCTTTCTTT

V gene: TRBV12-3/TRBV12-4
clone size: many
D gene: NA
J gene: TRBJ1-6
CDR3 protein: CASSPGGTVNSPLHF
CDR3 DNA: TGTGCCAGCAGCCCCGGGGGGACTGTAAATTCACCCCTCCACTTT

V gene: TRBV20-1
clone size: few
D gene: NA
J gene: TRBJ2-7
CDR3 protein: CSARNLGSYEQYF
CDR3 DNA: TGCAGTGCTCGGAACCTGGGCAGCTACGAGCAGTACTTC

V gene: TRBV12-3/TRBV12-4
clone size: NA
D gene: NA
J gene: TRBJ2-2
CDR3 protein: CASSTLAGSGELFF
CDR3 DNA: TGTGCCAGCAGTACCTTAGCAGGGTCGGGGGAGCTGTTTTTT

V gene: TRBV30
clone size: NA
D gene: NA
J gene: TRBJ1-6
CDR3 protein: CAWSLGNSYNSPLHF
CDR3 DNA: TGTGCCTGGAGTCTGGGGAACTCCTATAATTCACCCCTCCACTTT

V gene: TRBV9
clone size: many
D gene: TRBD2
J gene: TRBJ2-5
CDR3 protein: CASSPGAGEETQYF
CDR3 DNA: TGTGCCAGCAGCCCCGGAGCGGGAGAAGAGACCCAGTACTTC

V gene: TRBV7-2
clone size: few
D gene: TRBD1
J gene: TRBJ2-5
CDR3 protein: CASSSGGWETQYF
CDR3 DNA: TGTGCCAGCAGTTCAGGGGGCTGGGAGACCCAGTACTTC

V gene: TRBV3-1
clone size: many
D gene: NA
J gene: TRBJ1-2
CDR3 protein: CASSLDRLGREYYGYTF
CDR3 DNA: TGTGCCAGCAGCCTCGACCGCCTTGGCAGGGAGTACTATGGCTACACCTTC

V gene: TRBV28
clone size: NA
D gene: TRBD1
J gene: TRBJ1-4
CDR3 protein: CASSYTQGTTNEKLFF
CDR3 DNA: TGTGCCAGCAGTTACACACAGGGGACAACTAATGAAAAACTGTTTTTT

V gene: TRBV3-1
clone size: once
D gene: TRBD1
J gene: TRBJ2-7
CDR3 protein: CASSQYLDRAVYF
CDR3 DNA: TGTGCCAGCAGCCAATACCTAGACAGGGCGGTGTACTTC

V gene: TRBV7-8
clone size: NA
D gene: TRBD2
J gene: TRBJ2-5
CDR3 protein: CASTQGLAGLETQYF
CDR3 DNA: TGTGCCAGCACCCAGGGACTAGCGGGACTGGAGACCCAGTACTTC

V gene: TRBV29-1
clone size: many
D gene: TRBD1
J gene: TRBJ2-3
CDR3 protein: CSVMDRLSTDTQYF
CDR3 DNA: TGCAGCGTTATGGACAGGTTAAGCACAGATACGCAGTATTTT

V gene: TRBV7-3
clone size: NA
D gene: TRBD2
J gene: TRBJ2-3
CDR3 protein: CASSVLAGGPWDTQYF
CDR3 DNA: TGTGCCAGCAGCGTTCTAGCGGGAGGGCCATGGGATACGCAGTATTTT

V gene: TRBV7-2
clone size: few
D gene: NA
J gene: TRBJ2-2
CDR3 protein: CASSFSWQATGELFF
CDR3 DNA: TGTGCCAGCAGCTTCTCGTGGCAGGCCACTGGGGAGCTGTTTTTT

V gene: TRBV20-1
clone size: few
D gene: NA
J gene: TRBJ1-5
CDR3 protein: CSAHTDSNQPQHF
CDR3 DNA: TGCAGTGCCCATACAGATAGCAATCAGCCCCAGCATTTT

V gene: TRBV20-1
clone size: many
D gene: TRBD1
J gene: TRBJ2-7
CDR3 protein: CSANPGQSRYEQYF
CDR3 DNA: TGCAGTGCTAACCCGGGACAGAGCCGCTACGAGCAGTACTTC

V gene: TRBV12-3/TRBV12-4
clone size: few
D gene: TRBD1
J gene: TRBJ2-5
CDR3 protein: CASIKGQGSRGETQYF
CDR3 DNA: TGTGCCAGCATTAAGGGACAGGGGTCGCGGGGGGAGACCCAGTACTTC

V gene: TRBV28
clone size: many
D gene: TRBD1
J gene: TRBJ1-1
CDR3 protein: CASSGRVGGGRGTEAFF
CDR3 DNA: TGTGCCAGCAGCGGGCGGGTAGGGGGCGGGCGGGGCACTGAAGCTTTCTTT

V gene: TRBV2
clone size: many
D gene: NA
J gene: TRBJ1-2
CDR3 protein: CASSVWPNYGYTF
CDR3 DNA: TGTGCCAGCAGTGTTTGGCCGAACTATGGCTACACCTTC

V gene: TRBV2
clone size: NA
D gene: TRBD1
J gene: TRBJ1-1
CDR3 protein: CASFRQGTTEAFF
CDR3 DNA: TGTGCCAGCTTTAGACAGGGGACAACTGAAGCTTTCTTT

V gene: TRBV29-1
clone size: many
D gene: NA
J gene: TRBJ1-1
CDR3 protein: CSVEDSGGVPEAFF
CDR3 DNA: TGCAGCGTTGAAGACTCGGGTGGGGTCCCTGAAGCTTTCTTT

V gene: TRBV3-1
clone size: NA
D gene: NA
J gene: TRBJ2-5
CDR3 protein: CASIQDQSGKTQYF
CDR3 DNA: TGTGCCAGCATCCAAGATCAATCTGGGAAGACCCAGTACTTC

V gene: TRBV28
clone size: NA
D gene: NA
J gene: TRBJ2-7
CDR3 protein: CASSLIGVETQYFGPAYEQYF
CDR3 DNA: NA

V gene: TRBV6-1
clone size: NA
D gene: TRBD1
J gene: TRBJ2-7
CDR3 protein: CASSEALTQGPYEQYF
CDR3 DNA: TGTGCCAGCAGTGAAGCCCTCACACAGGGGCCCTACGAGCAGTACTTC

V gene: TRBV3-1
clone size: many
D gene: NA
J gene: TRBJ1-1
CDR3 protein: CASSPYPLITEAFF
CDR3 DNA: TGTGCCAGCAGCCCGTACCCACTGATCACTGAAGCTTTCTTT

V gene: TRBV25-1
clone size: many
D gene: NA
J gene: TRBJ1-5
CDR3 protein: CASSESRGNQPQHF
CDR3 DNA: TGTGCCAGCAGTGAATCCAGGGGAAATCAGCCCCAGCATTTT

V gene: TRBV12-3/TRBV12-4
clone size: NA
D gene: TRBD2
J gene: TRBJ2-3
CDR3 protein: CASSRTGGSTDTQYF
CDR3 DNA: TGTGCCAGCAGTAGGACGGGGGGAAGCACAGATACGCAGTATTTT